The 8 T cell receptor beta chains below all came from one sample that was sequenced in a study of cytomegalovirus exposure and HLA in healthy donors. Researchers ran the PCR with 60 Vbeta and 13 Jbeta primers. Produced via immunoSEQ multiplex PCR; TCRdb's table is partial and in-frame only. The table lists about 160,000 clones, around four fifths of them singletons. The sequencing sample was made of PBMCs. The receptors derive from a girl aged 2-9 years in good health and CMV-seropositive.

The V gene is TRBV19, the J gene TRBJ2-3; 9 nucleotides agree with TRBD2. CDR1 LNHDA and CDR2 SQIVND come from the germline V gene (reference sequence). The CDR3 contains 14 residues. With V trimmed by 6 bases and J by 4 bases, 5 bases remained unmatched. CDR3 loop: CASRLAGGPDTQYF. The CDR3 nucleotides read TGTGCCAGTAGGTTGGCGGGAGGGCCAGATACGCAGTATTTT.

The CDR3, as DNA: TGTGCCAGCAGCTCAGGCCGGACCTACGAGCAGTACTTC. It translates to CASSSGRTYEQYF. The chain joins TRBV28 to TRBJ2-7; D is undetermined. CDR1 is MDHEN and CDR2 is SYDVKM in the germline V gene. This CDR3 region has 13 residues. The V end was cut by 6 bases, the J end by 2 bases, with 11 bases between.

This chain joins TRBV15 and TRBJ1-2, with 8 bases lining up with TRBD1. The trim removed 0 bases at V and 5 bases at J, leaving 5 bases unmatched. This CDR3 region has 15 residues. Germline V lookup: CDR1 LNHNV, CDR2 YYDKDF (reference sequence). CDR3 nucleotides: TGTGCCACCAGCAGAGATCTGGGACAGGAATATGGCTACACCTTC. Translating it yields CATSRDLGQEYGYTF.

V and J are TRBV19 and TRBJ2-7; 9 bases align to TRBD1. Germline CDR1 and CDR2: LNHDA and SQIVND (reference sequence). The CDR3 totals 14 residues. Unmatched junction bases numbered 5, after V lost 8 bases and J lost 0 bases. CDR3 protein: CASSGTGSSYEQYF. In nucleotides, the CDR3 is TGTGCCAGTTCCGGGACAGGGAGCTCCTACGAGCAGTACTTC.

The V gene is TRBV28, the J gene TRBJ1-1; no clear D gene. The CDR3 sequence is 15 residues long. Trimming cost V 3 bases and J 4 bases, with 15 bases left between them. Germline V gives CDR1 MDHEN, CDR2 SYDVKM. CDR3 residues: CASSFIPRRSTEAFF. The CDR3, as DNA: TGTGCCAGCAGTTTTATACCCAGGCGTTCCACTGAAGCTTTCTTT.

This chain joins TRBV2 and TRBJ2-7; TRBD1 agrees at 8 bases. Germline values: CDR1 SNHLY, CDR2 FYNNEI. CDR3 length equals 15 residues. Losses at the gene ends were 7 bases for V and 0 bases for J; bases not matched to a gene: 8. CDR3 region: CASTEDRALSYEQYF. The CDR3 coding sequence is TGTGCCAGCACTGAGGACAGGGCACTCTCCTACGAGCAGTACTTC.

The V gene is TRBV9, the J gene TRBJ2-2; TRBD1 agrees at 7 bases. CDR3 length equals 16 residues. J gave up 2 bases and V 3 bases, and 7 bases lay outside the gene matches. Germline CDR1 is SGDLS and CDR2 is YYNGEE. CDR3 region: CASSGATGPNTGELFF. In DNA, the CDR3 is TGTGCCAGCAGCGGCGCGACAGGGCCAAACACCGGGGAGCTGTTTTTT.

The rearrangement links TRBV27 to TRBJ2-2; D is unclear. V gave up 5 bases and J gave up 5 bases, with 9 bases separating them. Germline V lookup: CDR1 MNHEY, CDR2 SMNVEV (reference sequence). There are 13 residues in the CDR3. For the CDR3, the DNA is TGTGCCAGCAGTAAGTTCCGGACCGGGGAGCTGTTTTTT. It specifies CASSKFRTGELFF.